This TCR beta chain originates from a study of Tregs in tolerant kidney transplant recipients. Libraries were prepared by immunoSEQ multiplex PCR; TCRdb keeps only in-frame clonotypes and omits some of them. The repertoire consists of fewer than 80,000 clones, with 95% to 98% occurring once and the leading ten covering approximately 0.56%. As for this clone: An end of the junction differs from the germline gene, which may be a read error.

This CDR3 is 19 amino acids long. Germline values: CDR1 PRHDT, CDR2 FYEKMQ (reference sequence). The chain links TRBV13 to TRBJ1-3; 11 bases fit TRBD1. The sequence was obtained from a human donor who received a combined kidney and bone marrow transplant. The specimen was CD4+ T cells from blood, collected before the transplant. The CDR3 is CASSLGQGAVVSSGNTIYF. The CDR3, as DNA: TGTGCCAGCAGCCTAGGACAGGGGGCTGTTGTGAGCTCTGGAAACACCATATATTTT.